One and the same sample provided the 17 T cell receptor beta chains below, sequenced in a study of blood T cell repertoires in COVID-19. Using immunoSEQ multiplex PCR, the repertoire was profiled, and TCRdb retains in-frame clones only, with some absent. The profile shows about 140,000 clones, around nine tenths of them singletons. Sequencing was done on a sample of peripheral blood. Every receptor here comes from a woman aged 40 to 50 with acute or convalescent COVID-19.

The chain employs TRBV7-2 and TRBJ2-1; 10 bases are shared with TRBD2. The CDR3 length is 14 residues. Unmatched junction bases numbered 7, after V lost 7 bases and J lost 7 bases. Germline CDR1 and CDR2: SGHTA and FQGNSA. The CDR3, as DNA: TGTGCCAGCAAAAGCGGGAGGGCCATGAATGAGCAGTTCTTC. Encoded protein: CASKSGRAMNEQFF. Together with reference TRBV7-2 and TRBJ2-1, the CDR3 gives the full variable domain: GAGVSQSPSNKVTEKGKDVELRCDPISGHTALYWYRQSLGQGLEFLIYFQGNSAPDKSGLPSDRFSAERTGGSVSTLTIQRTQQEDSAVYLCASKSGRAMNEQFFGPGTRLTVL.

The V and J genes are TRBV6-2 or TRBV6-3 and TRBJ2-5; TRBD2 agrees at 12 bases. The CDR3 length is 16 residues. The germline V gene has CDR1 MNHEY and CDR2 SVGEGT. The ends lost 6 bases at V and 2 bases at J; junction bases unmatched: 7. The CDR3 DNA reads TGTGCCAGCAGCCCCGGACTAGCGGGGAGTCAAGAGACCCAGTACTTC. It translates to CASSPGLAGSQETQYF.

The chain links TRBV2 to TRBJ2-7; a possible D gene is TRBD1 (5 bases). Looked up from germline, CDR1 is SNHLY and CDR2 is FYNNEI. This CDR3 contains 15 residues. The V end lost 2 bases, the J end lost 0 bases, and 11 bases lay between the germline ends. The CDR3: CASSEMDTSSYEQYF. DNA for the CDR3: TGTGCCAGCAGTGAAATGGACACAAGCTCCTACGAGCAGTACTTC.

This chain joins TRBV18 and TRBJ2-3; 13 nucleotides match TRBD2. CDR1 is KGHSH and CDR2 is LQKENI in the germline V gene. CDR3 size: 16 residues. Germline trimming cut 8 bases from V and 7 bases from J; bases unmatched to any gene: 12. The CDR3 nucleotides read TGTGCCAGCGTCCCTCCCGGGACTAGCGGGACAAATACGCAGTATTTT. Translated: CASVPPGTSGTNTQYF.

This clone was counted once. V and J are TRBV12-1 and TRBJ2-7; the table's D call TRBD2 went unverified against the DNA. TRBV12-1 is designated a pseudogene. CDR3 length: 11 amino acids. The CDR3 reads CASSQRSEQYF. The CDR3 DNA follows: TGTGCCAGCAGCCAAAGGAGCGAGCAGTACTTC.

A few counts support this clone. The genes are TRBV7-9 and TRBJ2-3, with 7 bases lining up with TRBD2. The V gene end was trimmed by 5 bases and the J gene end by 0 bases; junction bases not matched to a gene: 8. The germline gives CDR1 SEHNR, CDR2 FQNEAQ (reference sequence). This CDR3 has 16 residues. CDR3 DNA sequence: TGTGCCAGCAGCCACGGGGGAGGGAGTAGCACAGATACGCAGTATTTT. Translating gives CASSHGGGSSTDTQYF.

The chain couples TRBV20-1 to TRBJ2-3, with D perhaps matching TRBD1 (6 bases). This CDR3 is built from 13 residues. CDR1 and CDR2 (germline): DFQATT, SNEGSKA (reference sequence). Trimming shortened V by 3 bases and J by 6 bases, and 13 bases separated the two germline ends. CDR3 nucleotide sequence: TGCAGTGCTAGTTGGCAGGGGACGGATACGCAGTATTTT. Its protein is CSASWQGTDTQYF.

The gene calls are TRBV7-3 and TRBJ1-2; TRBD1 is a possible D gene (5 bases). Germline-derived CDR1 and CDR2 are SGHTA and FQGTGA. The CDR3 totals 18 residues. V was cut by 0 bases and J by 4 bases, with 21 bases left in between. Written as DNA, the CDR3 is TGTGCCAGCAGCTTAACCAAACGGGTGACAGATTTTAGCTATGGCTACACCTTC. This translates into CASSLTKRVTDFSYGYTF.

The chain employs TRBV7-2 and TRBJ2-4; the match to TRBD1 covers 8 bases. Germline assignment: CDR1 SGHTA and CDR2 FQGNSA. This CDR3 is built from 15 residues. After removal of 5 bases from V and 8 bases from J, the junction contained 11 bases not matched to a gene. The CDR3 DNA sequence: TGTGCCAGCAGCCAGACCCGACAGGGGTGGGACATTCAGTACTTC. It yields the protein CASSQTRQGWDIQYF.

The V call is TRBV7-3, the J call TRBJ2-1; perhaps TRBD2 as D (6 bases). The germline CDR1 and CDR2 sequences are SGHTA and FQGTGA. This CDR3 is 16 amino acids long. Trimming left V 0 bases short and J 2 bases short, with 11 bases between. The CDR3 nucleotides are TGTGCCAGCAGCTTAACCCGGGACTTAGCCTACAATGAGCAGTTCTTC. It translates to CASSLTRDLAYNEQFF.

CDR3 loop: CASSFLGGVNQPQHF. CDR3 nucleotides: TGCGCCAGCAGCTTCCTAGGGGGCGTTAATCAGCCCCAGCATTTT. The rearrangement links TRBV5-1 to TRBJ1-5, with TRBD1 matching over 7 bases. The J segment lost 4 bases and the V segment lost 2 bases, leaving 6 bases of the junction unmatched. The CDR3 is 15 residues long. CDR1 and CDR2 from the germline V gene are SGHRS and YFSETQ. The variable domain in full, with the rest retrieved from reference TRBV5-1 and TRBJ1-5, is KAGVTQTPRYLIKTRGQQVTLSCSPISGHRSVSWYQQTPGQGLQFLFEYFSETQRNKGNFPGRFSGRQFSNSRSEMNVSTLELGDSALYLCASSFLGGVNQPQHFGDGTRLSIL.

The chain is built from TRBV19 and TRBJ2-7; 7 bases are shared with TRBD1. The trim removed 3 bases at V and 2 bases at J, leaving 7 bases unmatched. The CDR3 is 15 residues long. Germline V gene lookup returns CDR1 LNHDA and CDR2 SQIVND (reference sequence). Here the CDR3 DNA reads TGTGCCAGTAGTATTTGGACAGGAGTCCCCTACGAGCAGTACTTC. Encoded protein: CASSIWTGVPYEQYF.

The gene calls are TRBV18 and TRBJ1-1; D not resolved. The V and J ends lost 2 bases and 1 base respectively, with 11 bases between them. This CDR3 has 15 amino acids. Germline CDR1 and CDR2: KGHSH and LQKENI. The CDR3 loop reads CASSPRGQSNTEAFF. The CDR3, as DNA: TGTGCCAGCTCACCAAGAGGGCAGTCGAACACTGAAGCTTTCTTT.

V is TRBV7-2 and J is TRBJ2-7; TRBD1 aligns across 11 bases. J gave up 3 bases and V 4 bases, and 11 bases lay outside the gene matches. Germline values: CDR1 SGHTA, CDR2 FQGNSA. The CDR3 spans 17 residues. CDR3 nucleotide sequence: TGTGCCAGCAGCTACTTCCGGCCTGGGACAGGGGGCTACGAGCAGTACTTC. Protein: CASSYFRPGTGGYEQYF.

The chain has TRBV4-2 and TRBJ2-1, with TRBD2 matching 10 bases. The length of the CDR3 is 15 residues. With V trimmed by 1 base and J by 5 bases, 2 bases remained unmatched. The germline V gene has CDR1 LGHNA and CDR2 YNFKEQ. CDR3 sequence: CASSQGTSGDNEQFF. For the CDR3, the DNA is TGTGCCAGCAGCCAAGGGACTAGCGGAGACAATGAGCAGTTCTTC.

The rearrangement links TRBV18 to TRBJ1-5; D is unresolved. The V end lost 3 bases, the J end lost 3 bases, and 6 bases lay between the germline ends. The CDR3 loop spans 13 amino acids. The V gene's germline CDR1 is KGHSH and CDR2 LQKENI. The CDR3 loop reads CASSPDYNQPQHF. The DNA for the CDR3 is TGTGCCAGCTCACCGGACTACAATCAGCCCCAGCATTTT.

The CDR3 is CASSFGTSGGAWNEQFF. The CDR3 DNA sequence: TGCGCCAGCAGCTTCGGGACTAGCGGGGGGGCTTGGAATGAGCAGTTCTTC. The J gene is TRBJ2-1, the V gene TRBV5-1, with 16 bases aligning to TRBD2. The V gene end was trimmed by 2 bases and the J gene end by 7 bases; junction bases not matched to a gene: 6. Germline CDR1 reads SGHRS; CDR2 reads YFSETQ. There are 17 residues in the CDR3.